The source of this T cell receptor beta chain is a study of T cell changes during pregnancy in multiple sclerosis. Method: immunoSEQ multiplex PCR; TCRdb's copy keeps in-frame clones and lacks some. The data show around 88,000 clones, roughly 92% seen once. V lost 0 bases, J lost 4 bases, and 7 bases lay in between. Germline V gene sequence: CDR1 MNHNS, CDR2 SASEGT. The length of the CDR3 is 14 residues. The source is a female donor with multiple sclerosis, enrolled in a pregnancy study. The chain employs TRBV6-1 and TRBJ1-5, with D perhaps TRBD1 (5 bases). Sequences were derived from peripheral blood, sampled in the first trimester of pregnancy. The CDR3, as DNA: TGTGCCAGCAGTGAAGCGGCAGGGAATCAGCCCCAGCATTTT. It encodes CASSEAAGNQPQHF.